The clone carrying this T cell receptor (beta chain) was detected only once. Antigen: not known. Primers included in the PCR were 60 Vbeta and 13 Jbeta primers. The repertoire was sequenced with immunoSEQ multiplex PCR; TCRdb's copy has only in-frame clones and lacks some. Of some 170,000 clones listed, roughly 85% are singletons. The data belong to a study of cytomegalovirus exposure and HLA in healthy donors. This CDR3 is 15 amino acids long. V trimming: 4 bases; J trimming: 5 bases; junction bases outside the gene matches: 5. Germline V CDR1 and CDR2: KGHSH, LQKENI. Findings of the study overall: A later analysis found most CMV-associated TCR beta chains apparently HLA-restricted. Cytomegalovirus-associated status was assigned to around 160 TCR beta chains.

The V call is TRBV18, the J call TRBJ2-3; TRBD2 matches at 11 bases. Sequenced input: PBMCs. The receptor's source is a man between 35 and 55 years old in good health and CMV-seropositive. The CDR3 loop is CASSLIGLAGDTQYF. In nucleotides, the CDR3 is TGTGCCAGCTCACTAATAGGACTAGCGGGAGATACGCAGTATTTT.